This TCR beta chain was observed in a study of cytomegalovirus exposure and HLA in healthy donors. Study details: Prior work identified around 100 million unique TCR beta sequences in approximately 200 million T cells. Study-wide results and limits: In a later analysis, V- and J-gene trimming of beta chains associated with a DCLRE1C missense variant, replicated independently. Near-uniform donor sequencing depth was presumed by presence/absence analyses.

A word on this clone: Its antigen is unidentified.

Germline V gives CDR1 SGHRS, CDR2 YFSETQ. Unmatched junction bases numbered 12, after V lost 0 bases and J lost 3 bases. CDR3 length: 18 amino acids. The PCR contained 60 Vbeta and 13 Jbeta primers. Measured with immunoSEQ multiplex PCR; TCRdb has only the in-frame clones, and not every one. This table holds 130,000 to 150,000 clones, 77% found once. The V call is TRBV5-1, the J call TRBJ1-1, with 9 bases lining up with TRBD1. The source of this sequence is a woman in her forties or fifties in good health and CMV-seronegative. The specimen sequenced was PBMCs. The CDR3 here is CASSLGHGTGFSDTEAFF. For the CDR3, the DNA is TGCGCCAGCAGCTTGGGTCACGGGACAGGGTTTTCGGACACTGAAGCTTTCTTT.